This is a list of T cell receptor beta chains from one sample in a study of T cell changes during pregnancy in multiple sclerosis. The data were produced by immunoSEQ multiplex PCR, yet TCRdb's version contains in-frame clones alone and is incomplete. Of roughly 15,000 clones in the sample, 84% are singletons; the top ten hold roughly 10%. The source material was CD8+ T cells from peripheral blood mononuclear cells, sampled in the second trimester of pregnancy. These receptors were collected from a female donor in good health, enrolled as a control in a pregnancy study. Each CDR3 is given with its conserved first and last residue.

J: TRBJ2-3; V: TRBV14; CDR3: CASSRGQGFRADTQYF
J: TRBJ1-6; V: TRBV12-5; CDR3: CASGLVMGQGEPLHF
J: TRBJ2-3; V: TRBV9; CDR3: CASSLRGSVDTQYF
J: TRBJ2-7; V: TRBV4-1; CDR3: CASSPVSTGTYEQYF
J: TRBJ2-5; V: TRBV9; CDR3: CASSAGGIQETQYF
J: TRBJ2-3; V: TRBV7-9; CDR3: CASSFSGGGTDTQYF
J: TRBJ2-2; V: TRBV4-1; CDR3: CASSQTGLTGELFF
J: TRBJ1-1; V: TRBV14; CDR3: CASSDRARREAFF
J: TRBJ1-2; V: TRBV6-5; CDR3: CASSYDRRNYGYTF
J: TRBJ1-5; V: TRBV2; CDR3: CASNYRVNSNQPQHF
J: TRBJ1-2; V: TRBV30; CDR3: CAAGDLPPVDTF
J: TRBJ2-1; V: TRBV2; CDR3: CASSLGLAGGRYNEQFF
J: TRBJ2-5; V: TRBV6-1; CDR3: CASYRAQETQYF
J: TRBJ2-3; V: TRBV27; CDR3: CASSLDGGEVDTQYF
J: TRBJ1-1; V: TRBV18; CDR3: CASSPAGHTEAFF
J: TRBJ1-4; V: TRBV4-2; CDR3: CASSQDLTGGGEKLFF